Reported below is one T cell receptor beta chain. Measured with immunoSEQ multiplex PCR; TCRdb has only the in-frame clones, and not every one. The sample has some 74,000 clones, 80% seen once. This record comes from a study of T cell responses to AZD1222 COVID-19 vaccine. The CDR3 length is 14 residues. Germline CDR1 reads KGHSH; CDR2 reads LQKENI. V was shortened by 4 bases and J by 2 bases, with 11 bases between the two germline ends. The chain uses TRBV18 and TRBJ2-5, with D possibly matching TRBD1 (5 bases). The sequences come from peripheral blood, collected on day 0 of AZD1222 vaccination. This sequence originates from an adult in good health. For the CDR3, the DNA is TGTGCCAGCTCACATGCAGACAGTCAAGAGACCCAGTACTTC. This sequence encodes CASSHADSQETQYF.